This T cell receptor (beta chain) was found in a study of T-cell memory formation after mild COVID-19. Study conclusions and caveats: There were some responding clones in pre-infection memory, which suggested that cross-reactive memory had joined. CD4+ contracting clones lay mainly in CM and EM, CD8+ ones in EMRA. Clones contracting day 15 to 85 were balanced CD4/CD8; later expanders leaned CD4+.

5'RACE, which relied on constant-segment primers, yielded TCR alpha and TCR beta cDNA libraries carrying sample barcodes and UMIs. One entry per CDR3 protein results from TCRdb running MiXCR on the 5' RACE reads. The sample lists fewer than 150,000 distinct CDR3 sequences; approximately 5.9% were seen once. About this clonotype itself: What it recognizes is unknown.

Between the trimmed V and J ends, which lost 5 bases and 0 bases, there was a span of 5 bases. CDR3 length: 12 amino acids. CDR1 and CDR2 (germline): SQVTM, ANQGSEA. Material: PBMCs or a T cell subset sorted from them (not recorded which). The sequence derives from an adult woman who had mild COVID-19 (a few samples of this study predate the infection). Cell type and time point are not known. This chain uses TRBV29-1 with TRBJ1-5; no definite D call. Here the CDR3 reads CSVSGSNQPQHF. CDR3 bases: TGCAGCGTTAGTGGTAGCAATCAGCCCCAGCATTTT.